This section outlines one TCR beta chain sequence together with its context. Its specificity is unknown. These data come from a study of CD8+CD57+ T cells in acquired aplastic anemia. Study details: Mean DNA quantity obtained from sorted CD4+ and CD8+ cells was about 3 ug.

Genomic DNA, serving as template, underwent TCR beta VDJ and CDR3 profiling. MiXCR was run by TCRdb on the reads, yielding one entry per CDR3 protein. The sample lists hundreds of thousands of distinct CDR3 sequences; just under 70% were seen once. Overall study results and limits: Twenty-nine shared CD8+ CDR3s appeared highly expressed within patients' immunodominant clones.

Sequenced sample: sorted CD4+, CD8+, or CD8+CD57+ T cells (not recorded which) from PBMCs. This receptor was identified in a human donor in good health, serving as a control.

CDR3 residues: CATYPTTLNTEAFF. CDR3 DNA: TGTGCCACCTATCCTACGACACTGAACACTGAAGCTTTCTTT. The V gene is TRBV7-9, the J gene TRBJ1-1; no reliable D call. There are 14 residues in the CDR3. Germline V lookup: CDR1 SEHNR, CDR2 FQNEAQ (reference sequence). The germline V and J ends were trimmed by 10 bases and 0 bases, with 15 bases remaining between them.